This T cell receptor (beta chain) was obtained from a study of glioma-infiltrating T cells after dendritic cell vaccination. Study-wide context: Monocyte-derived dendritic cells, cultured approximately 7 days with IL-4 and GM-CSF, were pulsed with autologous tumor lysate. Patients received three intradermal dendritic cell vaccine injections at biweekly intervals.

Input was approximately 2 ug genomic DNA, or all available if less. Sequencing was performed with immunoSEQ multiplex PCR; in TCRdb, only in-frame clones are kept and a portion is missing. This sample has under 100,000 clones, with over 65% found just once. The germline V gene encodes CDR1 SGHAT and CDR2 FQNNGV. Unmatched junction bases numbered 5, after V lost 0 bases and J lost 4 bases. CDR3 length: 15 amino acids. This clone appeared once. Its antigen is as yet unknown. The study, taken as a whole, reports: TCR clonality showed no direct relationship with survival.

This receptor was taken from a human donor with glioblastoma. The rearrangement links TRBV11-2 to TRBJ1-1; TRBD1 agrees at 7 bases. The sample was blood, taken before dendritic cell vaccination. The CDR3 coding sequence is TGTGCCAGCAGCTTAGAAGGCAGGGGGAGCACTGAAGCTTTCTTT. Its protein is CASSLEGRGSTEAFF. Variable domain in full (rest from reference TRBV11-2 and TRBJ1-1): EAGVAQSPRYKIIEKRQSVAFWCNPISGHATLYWYQQILGQGPKLLIQFQNNGVVDDSQLPKDRFSAERLKGVDSTLKIQPAKLEDSAVYLCASSLEGRGSTEAFFGQGTRLTVV.